This T cell receptor beta chain is from a study of T-cell reconstitution after alpha-beta-depleted transplantation in children (TCRdb year 2016). Turning to the overall study: The study quantitatively tracked T-cell immune reconstitution after TCRalphabeta/CD19-depleted allogeneic hematopoietic cell transplantation in children using TCR repertoire profiling. Findings and caveats that apply to the study as a whole: Over subsequent months, a decline in hyperexpanded clone frequencies was noted, and after one year, T-cell counts and TCRbeta diversity were mostly ascribed to newly produced T cells. In some patients, the high TCRbeta diversity seen at day 60 was put down to recipient T cells and intrathymic progenitors that had survived conditioning. The apparently early alphabetaT-cell count recovery about two months after transplant was reportedly dependent on only several hundred rapidly expanded clones derived from non-depleted graft cells.

This clonotype was counted many times. There is no known antigen for this receptor. Base qualities are not recorded, but no much larger clone differs from it by a single base. The method was PCR. Sequencing relied on an Illumina HiSeq 2500. To normalize quantification of the TCRbeta repertoire, the TCR libraries were built with molecular barcoding that relied on unique molecular identifiers. The public reads were reprocessed in TCRdb via fastp at Q25 and MiXCR, keeping in-frame beta chains. All rows with the same CDR3 protein become a single entry with the most common DNA and genes. The sample table contains 700,000 or so distinct CDR3 sequences; only one count was recorded for around 13% of them. 0.79% of the sample rests with the top ten. The treatment or condition tag for this specimen amounts to: allogeneic hematopoietic cell transplantation with graft depleted of TCRalphabeta T cells and CD19 B cells. The transplant recipients were children given TCRalphabeta/CD19-depleted allogeneic hematopoietic cell grafts.

The input for sequencing was PBMCs, taken before TCRalphabeta/CD19-depleted stem cell transplant. The receptor's source is a girl aged 2 to 10 with congenital amegakaryocytic thrombocytopenia, due to receive a stem cell transplant.

CDR3 sequence: CAISDRREETQYF. The DNA reads as follows: TGTGCCATCAGTGATCGTAGGGAAGAGACCCAGTACTTC. The V and J genes are TRBV10-3 and TRBJ2-5; no D gene is confidently identified. The V end loses 3 bases and the J end loses 3 bases, and a stretch of 8 bases separates them. From the cysteine through the phenylalanine, the CDR3 covers 13 amino acids. The CDR3 DNA has 39 bases and is translated from base 1. Taken from the germline V gene, the CDR1 and CDR2 loops are ENHRY and SYGVKD.